A selection of T cell receptor beta chains follows, all from one sample in a study of T cells in Graves' hyperthyroidism and ophthalmopathy. TCRdb re-called the multiplex PCR reads with MiXCR, one entry per CDR3 protein. The table includes around 580,000 distinct CDR3 sequences, approximately 15% detected once. Sequencing was done on a sample of blood. The receptors shown here come from a woman in her late teens or twenties with Graves' hyperthyroidism. CDR3s include the opening cysteine and the closing phenylalanine or tryptophan. A D gene is named only where the DNA matches it firmly. Only some rows state a clone size, as once, few, many or a class for expanded clones.

CDR3nt,CDR3aa,d_gene,j_gene,v_gene,abundance
TGCAGTGCTAGAGCAAGGGGACGGGACACCGGGGAGCTGTTTTTT,CSARARGRDTGELFF,.,TRBJ2-2,TRBV20-1,.
TGCAGCACGTACCGCAACCACCTCTCTGGAAACACCATATATTTT,CSTYRNHLSGNTIYF,.,TRBJ1-3,TRBV29-1,few
TGTGCCAGCAGTTTGAACAGTAATAATTCACCCCTCCACTTT,CASSLNSNNSPLHF,.,TRBJ1-6,TRBV12-3/TRBV12-4,many
TGCGCCAGCAGCCAATCGGGGACTAGCGCGGACGAGCAGTACTTC,CASSQSGTSADEQYF,TRBD2,TRBJ2-7,TRBV4-1,many
TGTGCCAGCATAGCGGGACGGCGGCTCACTGGGGCCAACGTCCTGACTTTC,CASIAGRRLTGANVLTF,TRBD2,TRBJ2-6,TRBV12-3/TRBV12-4,many
TGTGCCAGCAGGCCGACAGGGGACCTGAACTATGGCTACACCTTC,CASRPTGDLNYGYTF,TRBD1,TRBJ1-2,TRBV6-1,few
TGCAGCGCCGCCTTGGGCCTCAATGAAAAACTGTTTTTT,CSAALGLNEKLFF,.,TRBJ1-4,TRBV29-1,.
TGTGCCAGCAGCTGGAAATTGGGACTAGCGGGAGCCGCCACCGGGGAGCTGTTTTTT,CASSWKLGLAGAATGELFF,TRBD2,TRBJ2-2,TRBV5-6,.
TGTGCCAGCGGAGACAGGACTTTCTCTGGAAACACCATATATTTT,CASGDRTFSGNTIYF,.,TRBJ1-3,TRBV6-1,few
TGTGCCAGTAATGAACTTAGCGGGAGGGCGGGTGAGCAGTTCTTC,CASNELSGRAGEQFF,TRBD2,TRBJ2-1,TRBV19,.
TGTGCCAGCAGCCCGGGACTAGCGGTATACAATGAGCAGTTCTTC,CASSPGLAVYNEQFF,TRBD2,TRBJ2-1,TRBV7-7,many
TGCAGCGTTACGACAGGGACCTACCCTTACGAGCAGTACTTC,CSVTTGTYPYEQYF,TRBD1,TRBJ2-7,TRBV29-1,many
TGTGCCTGGGGTTTTAGCAATCAGCCCCAGCATTTT,CAWGFSNQPQHF,.,TRBJ1-5,TRBV30,many
TGCGCCAGTAGTCCGGGGACAGGGGCCGGGGGCAATCAGCCCCAGCATTTT,CASSPGTGAGGNQPQHF,TRBD1,TRBJ1-5,TRBV19,.
TGTGCCAGCAGCTCTAACCCAGGAGGAGAGACCCAGTACTTC,CASSSNPGGETQYF,.,TRBJ2-5,TRBV7-3,many
TGTGCCAGTAGTATGGGCCGGAACACTGAAGCTTTCTTT,CASSMGRNTEAFF,.,TRBJ1-1,TRBV19,.
TGCAGTGCTACCGGGACAGCCAGAGACACCGGGGAGCTGTTTTTT,CSATGTARDTGELFF,TRBD1,TRBJ2-2,TRBV20-1,few
TGTGCCAGCAGTGAGCGGGGTACTTCCTACGAGCAGTACTTC,CASSERGTSYEQYF,.,TRBJ2-7,TRBV2,few
TGTGCCAGCAGCTTAGCCTTTGGAGAGAATGAAAAACTGTTTTTT,CASSLAFGENEKLFF,.,TRBJ1-4,TRBV7-2,few
TGTCCGACAGGGAAGACCGGGGAGCTGTTTTTT,CPTGKTGELFF,TRBD1,TRBJ2-2,TRBV7-2,.
TGCAGTGCCTTGGGCCTGCCGAGGGACCAGCCCCAGCATTTT,CSALGLPRDQPQHF,.,TRBJ1-5,TRBV20-1,many
TGCAGCGTTGATAACTCGAACACCGGGGAGCTGTTTTTT,CSVDNSNTGELFF,.,TRBJ2-2,TRBV29-1,.
TGTGCCAGCAGCCAACCAAGCAACGAGCAGTACTTC,CASSQPSNEQYF,.,TRBJ2-7,TRBV7-2,.
TGTGCCATCAGTGAGGAACTAGCGGGGGGGATGTATGAGCAGTTCTTC,CAISEELAGGMYEQFF,TRBD2,TRBJ2-1,TRBV10-3,few
TGTGCCAGCAGTACCCGGGACACCCTGAACACTGAAGCTTTCTTT,CASSTRDTLNTEAFF,.,TRBJ1-1,TRBV12-3/TRBV12-4,many
TGTGCCAGCTCACCACTAGGCGGACAGGGGAATGGCTACACCTTC,CASSPLGGQGNGYTF,TRBD1,TRBJ1-2,TRBV18,.
TGTGCCAGCAGTTTTTCGGGCCGTAATGAAAAACTGTTTTTT,CASSFSGRNEKLFF,.,TRBJ1-4,TRBV27,few
TGTGCCAGCAGCTTAGAATCAGTACGCCCCTACGAGCAGTACTTC,CASSLESVRPYEQYF,.,TRBJ2-7,TRBV7-8,many
TGTGCCAGCAGCTTAGAACTAGCGGGACCGTACAATGAGCAGTTCTTC,CASSLELAGPYNEQFF,TRBD2,TRBJ2-1,TRBV11-2,few
TGTGCCAGCAGCTTAGAGGCGACAGGGCTCTATGGCTACACCTTC,CASSLEATGLYGYTF,TRBD1,TRBJ1-2,TRBV7-2,.
TGTGCCAGCAGTTTAGTCGGGGGGAGGACTGAAGCTTTCTTT,CASSLVGGRTEAFF,.,TRBJ1-1,TRBV12-3/TRBV12-4,many
TGCAGTGCCCCCCGGACAATCTACAATGAGCAGTTCTTC,CSAPRTIYNEQFF,.,TRBJ2-1,TRBV20-1,many
TGTGCCAGCTCACCACCGGAGGCAGGGGGTGAGACCCAGTACTTC,CASSPPEAGGETQYF,TRBD1,TRBJ2-5,TRBV18,few
TGTGCCAGCAGCATATTGGGACAGAGCTCCTACAATGAGCAGTTCTTC,CASSILGQSSYNEQFF,TRBD1,TRBJ2-1,TRBV7-9,few
TGTGCCAGCAGTGAAGCAGGTTTGGGACAGGGGTCCTACGAGCAGTACTTC,CASSEAGLGQGSYEQYF,TRBD1,TRBJ2-7,TRBV2,many
TGCGCCAGCAGCCAACCGGGACAGGGACGGATCTCCTACGAGCAGTACTTC,CASSQPGQGRISYEQYF,TRBD1,TRBJ2-7,TRBV4-1,few
TGTGCCAGCAGTTTAGGGACGGGGGCGGCTCAGCCCCAGCATTTT,CASSLGTGAAQPQHF,.,TRBJ1-5,TRBV28,.
TGTGCCAGCAGACTCGACAGAGCCACAGATACGCAGTATTTT,CASRLDRATDTQYF,.,TRBJ2-3,TRBV6-1,.
TGTGCCAGCAAACACCCGAACACTGAAGCTTTCTTT,CASKHPNTEAFF,.,TRBJ1-1,TRBV27,many
TGTGCCACCAGTGGGGCTGGTCCTAGCGGTTCTTTCACAGATACGCAGTATTTT,CATSGAGPSGSFTDTQYF,TRBD2,TRBJ2-3,TRBV24-1,.
TGTGCCAGCAGCCGAGGGGGGGCGAGCTATGGCTACACCTTC,CASSRGGASYGYTF,.,TRBJ1-2,TRBV3-1,many
TGCGCCAGCAGCTCCCCTGGACAGGGGAACGAGCAGTACTTC,CASSSPGQGNEQYF,TRBD1,TRBJ2-7,TRBV5-1,few
TGTGCCAGCAGAATTTTAGCGGGAGATGGCACCGGGGAGCTGTTTTTT,CASRILAGDGTGELFF,TRBD2,TRBJ2-2,TRBV6-1,.
TGCAGTGCTAGGCTTGCCTATGGCTACACCTTC,CSARLAYGYTF,.,TRBJ1-2,TRBV20-1,few
TGTGCCAGCAGCCCCGGCGGGGACGCCAGCACAGATACGCAGTATTTT,CASSPGGDASTDTQYF,.,TRBJ2-3,TRBV7-9,few
TGTGCCAGCAGTTTAGCGGGACAGGGGGAACTGTTTTTT,CASSLAGQGELFF,TRBD1,TRBJ1-4,TRBV12-3/TRBV12-4,few
TGTGCCAGCAGCGGGACCCCGAACACCGGGGAGCTGTTTTTT,CASSGTPNTGELFF,.,TRBJ2-2,TRBV3-1,.
TGTGCCAGCAGCCGAACCGGGACAGACCTAATTTACCATGAGCAGTTCTTC,CASSRTGTDLIYHEQFF,TRBD1,TRBJ2-1,TRBV27,few
TGTGCCAGCAGCGCCGGGACAGTCCAAGAGACCCAGTACTTC,CASSAGTVQETQYF,TRBD1,TRBJ2-5,TRBV11-2,many
TGTGCCAACAACCGACTTGGACAGGTATCCTACGAGCAGTACTTC,CANNRLGQVSYEQYF,TRBD1,TRBJ2-7,TRBV11-2,many
TGCGCCAGCAGCTTGGCGCCCCCCCAAGAGACCCAGTACTTC,CASSLAPPQETQYF,.,TRBJ2-5,TRBV5-1,many
TGTGCCAGCAGTTACTCGCCCCAAGCCTACGAGCAGTACTTC,CASSYSPQAYEQYF,.,TRBJ2-7,TRBV6-6,many
TGTGCCAGCAGTTCCGGACAGGGTGGCTATGGCTACACCTTC,CASSSGQGGYGYTF,TRBD1,TRBJ1-2,TRBV6-1,many
TGCAGCGTTGAAAGGGCAAACAATGAGCAGTTCTTC,CSVERANNEQFF,.,TRBJ2-1,TRBV29-1,many
TGTGCCAGCAGTTTATCGCCAGGGAATGAAAAACTGTTTTTT,CASSLSPGNEKLFF,.,TRBJ1-4,TRBV27,few
TGTGCCAGCAGCCAAGAAATTCAGGGACCAGATACGCAGTATTTT,CASSQEIQGPDTQYF,.,TRBJ2-3,TRBV3-1,many
TGCAGTGCCAGAGGGCTTCTAGCTGATTCCTACGAGCAGTACTTC,CSARGLLADSYEQYF,.,TRBJ2-7,TRBV20-1,many